This T cell receptor beta chain was identified in a study of CD8 T cells in Susac syndrome. Germline V CDR1 and CDR2: SNHLY, FYNNEI. This CDR3 is built from 11 residues. V was cut by 2 bases and J by 9 bases, with 5 bases left in between. Reverse transcription used about 0.45 to 1 ug RNA and random hexamers. Amplification of TCR beta CDR3 by immunoSEQ multiplex PCR spanned 54 Vbeta and 13 Jbeta. TCRdb used MiXCR to reprocess the immunoSEQ multiplex PCR reads, holding one entry per CDR3 protein. The sample yields fewer than 200,000 distinct CDR3 sequences, about 95% seen once. The T cells that were sequenced for TCR beta were CD8+ and CD4+ cells from blood.

The specimen was CD4+ T cells from PBMCs. V usage is TRBV2 and J usage is TRBJ2-1; D remains unclear. This clonotype was obtained from a human donor in good health. CDR3 sequence (DNA): TGTGCCAGCAGTGAATCGACTGAGCAGTTCTTC. This encodes CASSESTEQFF.